A single sample is the source of the 26 T cell receptor beta chains below, sequenced in a study of blood T cell repertoires in COVID-19. Method: immunoSEQ multiplex PCR; TCRdb's copy keeps in-frame clones and lacks some. The data hold hundreds of thousands of clones, with about nine tenths observed a single time. The specimen sequenced was peripheral blood. The receptors were sampled from a woman in her seventies with COVID-19, enrolled during active disease.

The chain has TRBV5-4 and TRBJ1-2; TRBD1 aligns across 7 bases. V lost 5 bases to trimming and J lost 2 bases; unmatched junction nucleotides: 6. Germline-derived CDR1 and CDR2 are SGHNT and YYREEE (reference sequence). This CDR3 region has 14 residues. CDR3: CASSSGTENYGYTF. The CDR3 bases are TGTGCCAGCAGTTCCGGGACAGAGAACTATGGCTACACCTTC.

The chain recombines TRBV28 with TRBJ1-6, with a weak D call TRBD1 (6 bases). V lost 1 base and J lost 8, with 21 bases in between. Germline values: CDR1 MDHEN, CDR2 SYDVKM. This CDR3 is 18 amino acids long. CDR3 protein: CASSLFASKGGSHSPLHF. DNA of the CDR3: TGTGCCAGCAGTTTATTCGCTTCGAAGGGGGGGAGCCATTCACCCCTCCACTTT.

The chain is built from TRBV2 and TRBJ2-7, with TRBD1 matching over 8 bases. Germline CDR1 is SNHLY and CDR2 is FYNNEI. This CDR3 region has 14 residues. J lost 0 bases, V lost 7 bases, and 5 bases had no gene match. CDR3 region: CASTGQVASYEQYF. The DNA for the CDR3 is TGTGCCAGCACGGGACAGGTGGCCTCCTACGAGCAGTACTTC.

V usage is TRBV29-1 and J usage is TRBJ1-1; no reliable D call. Per the germline V gene, CDR1 is SQVTM and CDR2 is ANQGSEA. CDR3 length equals 12 residues. V was cut by 5 bases and J by 1 base, with 8 bases left in between. DNA of the CDR3: TGCAGCGTTCTAACGGGGAACACTGAAGCTTTCTTT. This encodes CSVLTGNTEAFF.

The chain recombines TRBV10-3 with TRBJ1-2, with no clear D. The germline V gene has CDR1 ENHRY and CDR2 SYGVKD. Trimming cost V 2 bases and J 1 base, with 5 bases left between them. The CDR3 loop spans 13 amino acids. The CDR3 nucleotides are TGTGCCATCAGTGAGCCCTATAACTATGGCTACACCTTC. It yields the protein CAISEPYNYGYTF.

V gene TRBV19 combines with J gene TRBJ1-6, with D maybe TRBD1 (6 bases). V lost 6 bases and J 10 bases, leaving 10 bases between the germline ends. CDR3 length: 12 amino acids. CDR1 and CDR2 (germline): LNHDA, SQIVND (reference sequence). CDR3 residues: CASRDSSSPLHF. The CDR3 DNA follows: TGTGCCAGTAGGGACAGCTCGTCACCCCTCCACTTT. Full variable domain (outside the CDR3, taken from reference TRBV19 and TRBJ1-6): DGGITQSPKYLFRKEGQNVTLSCEQNLNHDAMYWYRQDPGQGLRLIYYSQIVNDFQKGDIAEGYSVSREKKESFPLTVTSAQKNPTAFYLCASRDSSSPLHFGNGTRLTVT.

The chain combines TRBV7-2 with TRBJ1-6; no clear D. This CDR3 has 15 residues. V lost 2 bases and J 7 bases, leaving 12 bases between the germline ends. The germline V gene has CDR1 SGHTA and CDR2 FQGNSA. The CDR3 bases are TGTGCCAGCAGCTTATCGGCGGTGGTGAATTCACCCCTCCACTTT. Its protein product is CASSLSAVVNSPLHF.

The rearrangement uses TRBV27 and TRBJ2-2; 12 bases line up with TRBD2. V dropped 2 bases and J dropped 4; count of bases not matched to a gene: 11. The CDR3 runs to 19 residues. Germline V gives CDR1 MNHEY, CDR2 SMNVEV (reference sequence). Here the CDR3 DNA reads TGTGCCAGCAGTTTAGCCCTACTAGCGGGGGGATCCCCCACCGGGGAGCTGTTTTTT. Translation gives CASSLALLAGGSPTGELFF.

This chain uses TRBV7-2 with TRBJ2-5; TRBD2 might be the D (5 bases). Germline V lookup: CDR1 SGHTA, CDR2 FQGNSA. Trimming took 1 base from V and 4 from J, leaving 10 bases between them. This CDR3 spans 14 amino acids. CDR3 residues: CASSLVAGGETQYF. Written as DNA, the CDR3 is TGTGCCAGCAGCTTAGTTGCAGGAGGAGAGACCCAGTACTTC. The full variable domain, its missing parts supplied by reference TRBV7-2 and TRBJ2-5, is GAGVSQSPSNKVTEKGKDVELRCDPISGHTALYWYRQSLGQGLEFLIYFQGNSAPDKSGLPSDRFSAERTGGSVSTLTIQRTQQEDSAVYLCASSLVAGGETQYFGPGTRLLVL.

This chain links TRBV28 with TRBJ1-6, with D perhaps TRBD1 (6 bases). The CDR3 is 14 residues long. CDR1 and CDR2 (germline): MDHEN, SYDVKM. Trimming shortened V by 1 base and J by 9 bases, and 10 bases separated the two germline ends. In DNA, the CDR3 is TGTGCCAGCAGTTTATCTCAGGGGATTTCACCCCTCCACTTT. Translation: CASSLSQGISPLHF.

Written as DNA, the CDR3 is TGTGCCAGCAGACTAGCGGGGACCTACGAGCAGTACTTC. This codes for CASRLAGTYEQYF. V gene TRBV6-5 combines with J gene TRBJ2-7, with 10 bases fitting TRBD2. V lost 6 bases to trimming and J lost 2 bases; unmatched junction nucleotides: 1. Germline assignment: CDR1 MNHEY and CDR2 SVGAGI. This CDR3 has 13 residues.

This clone was seen ten or more times. The chain combines TRBV5-1 with TRBJ1-1; 8 bases match TRBD1. With 3 bases clipped from V and 8 bases from J, the junction kept 18 bases outside the gene matches. Germline V gene lookup returns CDR1 SGHRS and CDR2 YFSETQ. The CDR3 sequence is 17 residues long. CDR3 region: CASSSNSRQGSPLEAFF. CDR3 nucleotide sequence: TGCGCCAGCAGCTCAAACTCCAGACAGGGGTCTCCTTTGGAAGCTTTCTTT. The complete variable domain, with remaining parts taken from reference TRBV5-1 and TRBJ1-1, reads KAGVTQTPRYLIKTRGQQVTLSCSPISGHRSVSWYQQTPGQGLQFLFEYFSETQRNKGNFPGRFSGRQFSNSRSEMNVSTLELGDSALYLCASSSNSRQGSPLEAFFGQGTRLTVV.

The chain couples TRBV18 to TRBJ1-1; 7 positions match TRBD1. Germline loops: CDR1 KGHSH, CDR2 LQKENI. V shed 2 bases and J 4 bases; nucleotides not matched to a gene: 4. The CDR3 has 14 residues. The CDR3 sequence: CASSPNQGGTEAFF. The CDR3 DNA reads TGTGCCAGCTCACCAAACCAGGGGGGCACTGAAGCTTTCTTT. Supplemented by reference TRBV18 and TRBJ1-1, the full variable domain reads NAGVMQNPRHLVRRRGQEARLRCSPMKGHSHVYWYRQLPEEGLKFMVYLQKENIIDESGMPKERFSAEFPKEGPSILRIQQVVRGDSAAYFCASSPNQGGTEAFFGQGTRLTVV.

The CDR3 is CASSLSVYNEQFF. The CDR3 DNA reads TGTGCCAGCAGCTTATCGGTCTACAATGAGCAGTTCTTC. The chain uses TRBV5-6 and TRBJ2-1; D not resolved. The CDR3 totals 13 residues. CDR1 is SGHDT, CDR2 YYEEEE, per germline. The germline V and J ends were trimmed by 2 bases and 3 bases, with 6 bases remaining between them.

The V gene is TRBV7-2, the J gene TRBJ2-2; 7 bases agree with TRBD2. Germline trimming cut 5 bases from V and 5 bases from J; bases unmatched to any gene: 14. The CDR3 sequence is 17 residues long. Germline V lookup: CDR1 SGHTA, CDR2 FQGNSA. CDR3 protein: CASSPTRGSGLTGELFF. The CDR3 region has the DNA TGTGCCAGCAGCCCAACCAGAGGTAGCGGGCTAACCGGGGAGCTGTTTTTT.

In nucleotides, the CDR3 is TGCGCCAGCAGCTTTGGAGTGGCTAATGAAAAACTGTTTTTT. Translating it yields CASSFGVANEKLFF. The V call is TRBV5-1, the J call TRBJ1-4, with D unresolved. V lost 2 bases and J 3 bases, leaving 8 bases between the germline ends. Looked up from germline, CDR1 is SGHRS and CDR2 is YFSETQ. The CDR3 runs 14 residues.

J is TRBJ1-2 and V is TRBV9, with 10 bases aligning to TRBD1. Germline V CDR1 and CDR2: SGDLS, YYNGEE. The CDR3 is 16 amino acids. J gave up 6 bases and V 0 bases, and 8 bases lay outside the gene matches. The CDR3 nucleotides are TGTGCCAGCAGCGTAGGGGACAGGGGAGGCGGGAATGGCTACACCTTC. Translation: CASSVGDRGGGNGYTF.

This chain links TRBV6-5 with TRBJ2-5; 8 bases are a match to TRBD1. V shed 4 bases and J 3 bases; nucleotides not matched to a gene: 10. The CDR3 length is 16 residues. The germline V gene has CDR1 MNHEY and CDR2 SVGAGI. The CDR3 sequence is CASSFRQGKRKETQYF. The CDR3 DNA reads TGTGCCAGCAGTTTCCGACAGGGGAAACGTAAAGAGACCCAGTACTTC.

The chain is built from TRBV4-1 and TRBJ1-3, with no clear D. Trimming pared 0 bases from V and 2 bases from J, leaving 20 bases between. This CDR3 comprises 19 residues. Germline CDR1 reads MGHRA; CDR2 reads YSYEKL. In DNA, the CDR3 is TGCGCCAGCAGCCAAGATCCTAGGAGTGCGGAGGGCGCTGGAAACACCATATATTTT. Amino acid sequence: CASSQDPRSAEGAGNTIYF.

This clone showed up just once. V and J are TRBV5-1 and TRBJ1-5, with D hard to call. Germline V gene lookup returns CDR1 SGHRS and CDR2 YFSETQ. This CDR3 is built from 14 residues. V shed 0 bases and J shed 7 bases, with 11 bases lying between them. In DNA form, the CDR3 reads TGCGCCAGCAGCTTGGCCGGGGTTGGACAGCCCCAGCATTTT. It codes for CASSLAGVGQPQHF.

This clone appeared once. The genes are TRBV25-1 and TRBJ1-5; perhaps TRBD1 as D (6 bases). Germline V CDR1 and CDR2: MGHDK, SYGVNS. This CDR3 region has 15 residues. The V end lost 2 bases, the J end lost 1 base, and 9 bases lay between the germline ends. The DNA for the CDR3 is TGTGCCAGCAGTGAAAACAGGGAGAGCAATCAGCCCCAGCATTTT. Amino acids: CASSENRESNQPQHF.

The chain carries TRBV5-1 and TRBJ2-3; 9 bases fit TRBD2. Germline assignment: CDR1 SGHRS and CDR2 YFSETQ. V lost 0 bases and J lost 4; bases outside the gene matches: 6. The CDR3 totals 16 residues. This CDR3 is CASSLARGGGADTQYF. In DNA form, the CDR3 reads TGCGCCAGCAGCTTGGCGCGGGGGGGCGGCGCAGATACGCAGTATTTT.

CDR3 loop: CASGLVSRGRTEAFF. As DNA, the CDR3 is TGTGCTAGTGGTTTGGTAAGCAGGGGGCGCACTGAAGCTTTCTTT. The chain employs TRBV12-5 and TRBJ1-1, with 8 bases identical to TRBD1. The CDR3 length is 15 residues. Germline V CDR1 and CDR2: LGHNT, FRNRAP. J was trimmed by 4 bases and V by 0 bases; bases with no gene match: 4. Full variable domain (remainder filled in from reference TRBV12-5 and TRBJ1-1): DARVTQTPRHKVTEMGQEVTMRCQPILGHNTVFWYRQTMMQGLELLAYFRNRAPLDDSGMPKDRFSAEMPDATLATLKIQPSEPRDSAVYFCASGLVSRGRTEAFFGQGTRLTVV.

The V and J genes are TRBV10-3 and TRBJ2-1, with D tentatively TRBD2 (5 bases). CDR3 size: 14 residues. Germline CDR1 and CDR2: ENHRY and SYGVKD. The V and J ends lost 3 bases and 3 bases respectively, with 9 bases between them. CDR3 loop: CAISDSAYYNEQFF. CDR3 nucleotide sequence: TGTGCCATCAGTGATAGCGCATACTACAATGAGCAGTTCTTC.

CDR3 bases: TGTGCCAGCAGCTTATACGAGAGGATTAATGAAAAACTGTTTTTT. Translated, it gives CASSLYERINEKLFF. The chain joins TRBV7-9 to TRBJ1-4; no firm D call. Trimming shortened V by 2 bases and J by 4 bases, and 11 bases separated the two germline ends. This CDR3 is 15 amino acids long. CDR1 and CDR2 from the germline V gene are SEHNR and FQNEAQ (reference sequence). Filled out from reference TRBV7-9 and TRBJ1-4, the complete variable domain reads DTGVSQNPRHKITKRGQNVTFRCDPISEHNRLYWYRQTLGQGPEFLTYFQNEAQLEKSRLLSDRFSAERPKGSFSTLEIQRTEQGDSAMYLCASSLYERINEKLFFGSGTQLSVL.

The chain is built from TRBV7-2 and TRBJ1-2; 10 nucleotides line up with TRBD1. The CDR3 totals 15 residues. V trimming: 5 bases; J trimming: 8 bases; junction bases outside the gene matches: 11. Looked up from germline, CDR1 is SGHTA and CDR2 is FQGNSA. The CDR3: CASSPGTGAAWGYTF. CDR3 bases: TGTGCCAGCAGCCCTGGGACAGGGGCTGCGTGGGGCTACACCTTC.